Listed below are T cell receptor beta chains from one sample, sequenced in a study of cytomegalovirus exposure and HLA in healthy donors. Assay used: immunoSEQ multiplex PCR; TCRdb lists only in-frame clones, some missing. The data hold about 220,000 clones, with 76% observed a single time. Specimen: PBMCs. The receptors were sampled from a young man in good health and CMV-seronegative. The CDR3 runs from the conserved cysteine through the conserved F or W. Fields, in order: V gene, J gene, CDR3 protein.

TRBV5-6	TRBJ2-1	CASSFEAGGEYNEQFF
TRBV7-3	TRBJ2-1	CASSLTSGYNEQFF
TRBV9	TRBJ2-3	CASSALAGGIADTQYF
TRBV11-2	TRBJ2-3	CASRDLPLVRGDTDTQYF
TRBV28	TRBJ1-1	CASSYSSTGGVTEAFF
TRBV2	TRBJ2-6	CASTRTTSSGANVLTF
TRBV4-2	TRBJ2-7	CASSPLIDSYEQYF
TRBV6-1	TRBJ2-7	CASNSGGYEQYF
TRBV10-2	TRBJ2-4	CASQRGAKNIQYF
TRBV10-1	TRBJ2-2	CASSESTGGDTGELFF
TRBV5-1	TRBJ2-1	CASSTTSGSGGNEQFF
TRBV19	TRBJ2-7	CASSKAGQGYEQYF
TRBV5-1	TRBJ2-1	CASSLMSSGRDEQFF
TRBV7-9	TRBJ2-4	CSSSYGGIKNIQYF
TRBV7-6	TRBJ1-3	CASSPALGTRGNTIYF
TRBV19	TRBJ1-1	CASSPGQGWTEAFF
TRBV5-1	TRBJ2-3	CASSLGLQGLTDTQYF
TRBV30	TRBJ2-1	CAWSVDSGRVDEQFF
TRBV29-1	TRBJ2-2	CSVEARGELFF
TRBV18	TRBJ1-1	CASSPGQYTEAFF
TRBV5-6	TRBJ1-5	CASSRRNNPGRQPQHF
TRBV5-6	TRBJ2-5	CASSLTSGGQETQYF
TRBV28	TRBJ2-7	CASSLSGTGYEQYF
TRBV19	TRBJ2-3	CASSSAGVPDTQYF
TRBV30	TRBJ2-5	CAWSQGLAGETETQYF
TRBV29-1	TRBJ1-2	CSVGRIGQTYGYTF
TRBV14	TRBJ2-7	CASSHGGVWTEQYF
TRBV18	TRBJ2-1	CASSPPQGNEQFF
TRBV6-1	TRBJ2-3	CASSIQGFGTDTQYF
TRBV19	TRBJ1-2	CASSIARDGYTF
TRBV28	TRBJ2-7	CASRSFSSSYEQYF
TRBV10-3	TRBJ2-2	CAISRTSGTNTGELFF
TRBV7-2	TRBJ1-5	CASSTDGGQPQHF
TRBV15	TRBJ1-4	CATSRDRQSYNEKLFF
TRBV4-1	TRBJ2-3	CASSSRPGQGATDTQYF
TRBV5-1	TRBJ1-1	CASRPGTGSVGTEAFF
TRBV28	TRBJ2-5	CASSLLAGVWEQYF
TRBV7-9	TRBJ2-7	CASSLSGEGYEQYF